The 19 T cell receptor beta chains reported below all come from one sample, sequenced in a study of control samples from healthy donors and cancer patients (TCRdb year 2020). Library preparation used the immunoSEQ multiplex PCR assay. TCRdb stores this immuneACCESS table with in-frame sequences only. Part of the clones is absent; in the studies checked, under half of the shortfall reflects unresolved V genes, and no reason is known for the rest. This sample comprises 150,000 to 200,000 clones, just over 90% of them detected only once. Around 1.5% of the sample rests with the top ten. Sample: blood. Every receptor here comes from a man younger than 40 in good health.

This clone appeared once. The chain links TRBV18 to TRBJ2-1; D is perhaps TRBD2 (5 bases). Trimming cost V 3 bases and J 8 bases, with 17 bases left between them. CDR3 length equals 15 residues. Germline assignment: CDR1 KGHSH and CDR2 LQKENI. CDR3 amino acids: CASSPEGRERDEQFF. The CDR3 nucleotides read TGTGCCAGCTCACCCGAAGGGAGAGAGAGGGATGAGCAGTTCTTC.

V and J are TRBV18 and TRBJ2-7, with D perhaps being TRBD1 or TRBD2 (5 bases each). The CDR3 has 14 residues. Germline V gene sequence: CDR1 KGHSH, CDR2 LQKENI. V was shortened by 3 bases and J by 7 bases, with 16 bases between the two germline ends. This chain's CDR3 is CASSPTLGTGEQYF. The CDR3 coding sequence is TGTGCCAGCTCACCGACACTGGGGACCGGGGAGCAGTACTTC.

In DNA form, the CDR3 reads TGCGCCAGCAGCTTTGGTGCGGGAGGTTCCTACGAGCAGTACTTC. It codes for CASSFGAGGSYEQYF. V gene TRBV5-1 combines with J gene TRBJ2-7; 8 bases align to TRBD2. The CDR3 extends over 15 amino acids. Germline V gene sequence: CDR1 SGHRS, CDR2 YFSETQ. After removal of 2 bases from V and 1 base from J, the junction contained 5 bases not matched to a gene.

This sequence joins TRBV9 and TRBJ2-3; 7 nucleotides agree with TRBD2. This CDR3 region has 18 residues. Germline V gene lookup returns CDR1 SGDLS and CDR2 YYNGEE. V shed 0 bases, J shed 0 bases, and the junction held 10 bases outside the gene matches. The DNA for the CDR3 is TGTGCCAGCAGCGTAGCTGGGAACTTGCGGGGGAGCACAGATACGCAGTATTTT. The encoded protein is CASSVAGNLRGSTDTQYF.

The chain couples TRBV5-6 to TRBJ1-2, with D maybe TRBD1 (5 bases). Trimming removed 1 base from V and 13 bases from J, with 17 bases in between. Germline values: CDR1 SGHDT, CDR2 YYEEEE. The CDR3 has 13 residues. As DNA, the CDR3 is TGTGCCAGCAGCTTGTGGACACCTACAATCGGCACCTTC. Translation: CASSLWTPTIGTF.

The chain employs TRBV19 and TRBJ2-7; D ambiguous. The CDR3 totals 13 residues. Germline V lookup: CDR1 LNHDA, CDR2 SQIVND (reference sequence). Trimming removed 5 bases at V and 2 bases at J, with 10 bases between. This CDR3 reads CASSSSHAYEQYF. CDR3 DNA sequence: TGTGCCAGTAGTTCCTCCCACGCCTACGAGCAGTACTTC. Using reference TRBV19 and TRBJ2-7 for the parts outside the CDR3, the full variable domain is DGGITQSPKYLFRKEGQNVTLSCEQNLNHDAMYWYRQDPGQGLRLIYYSQIVNDFQKGDIAEGYSVSREKKESFPLTVTSAQKNPTAFYLCASSSSHAYEQYFGPGTRLTVT.

The V call is TRBV5-5, the J call TRBJ2-1; D is undetermined. Trimming removed 0 bases from V and 5 bases from J, with 9 bases in between. Germline assignment: CDR1 SGHKS and CDR2 YYEKEE (reference sequence). The CDR3 is 14 amino acids. The CDR3 protein is CASSLVGKHNEQFF. The CDR3 DNA sequence: TGTGCCAGCAGCTTGGTTGGTAAACACAATGAGCAGTTCTTC.

The gene calls are TRBV4-1 and TRBJ1-1; D is ambiguous. Trimming took 4 bases from V and 6 from J, leaving 9 bases between them. This CDR3 is built from 12 residues. The germline CDR1 and CDR2 sequences are MGHRA and YSYEKL. The CDR3 here is CASSLRGAEAFF. For the CDR3, the DNA is TGCGCCAGCAGCCTTCGGGGAGCTGAAGCTTTCTTT.

The rearrangement links TRBV21-1 to TRBJ2-7; the table gives TRBD2 as D, unverified against the DNA. TRBV21-1 is a pseudogene locus. CDR3 length: 14 amino acids. CDR3 DNA sequence: TGTGCCAGCAGCAATAACGGAGCCTCCTACGAGCAGTACTTC. It yields the protein CASSNNGASYEQYF.

The CDR3 DNA reads as TGTGCCAGCAGCTTAGCCCTACAGGGGAGGACTGAAGCTTTCTTT. This codes for CASSLALQGRTEAFF. The chain carries TRBV11-2 and TRBJ1-1; 7 bases fit TRBD1. J gave up 5 bases and V 1 base, and 7 bases lay outside the gene matches. Germline assignment: CDR1 SGHAT and CDR2 FQNNGV. CDR3 length: 15 amino acids.

The J gene is TRBJ2-1, the V gene TRBV27; the D gene is possibly TRBD1 (7 bases). Germline V gene lookup returns CDR1 MNHEY and CDR2 SMNVEV (reference sequence). The CDR3 has 14 amino acids. Between the trimmed V and J ends, which lost 7 bases and 10 bases, there was a span of 20 bases. This CDR3 reads CASNDRVGLNEQFF. The CDR3 region has the DNA TGTGCCAGCAATGACAGGGTAGGACTAAACGAGCAGTTCTTC.

The CDR3 nucleotides read TGTGCCAGCAGTATCCAGGTGAACACCGGGGAGCTGTTTTTT. Translated: CASSIQVNTGELFF. The V call is TRBV6-5, the J call TRBJ2-2; D is undetermined. Germline V gene data show CDR1 as MNHEY and CDR2 as SVGAGI. V was cut by 5 bases and J by 1 base, with 8 bases left in between. The CDR3 has 14 amino acids.

The V gene is TRBV11-2, the J gene TRBJ2-1, with TRBD2 identical over 9 bases. The germline V gene has CDR1 SGHAT and CDR2 FQNNGV. J lost 10 bases, V lost 2 bases, and 15 bases had no gene match. The CDR3 contains 17 residues. CDR3 sequence reads: CASSLLASGNPVGEQFF. CDR3 DNA sequence: TGTGCCAGCAGCTTATTGGCTAGCGGGAATCCTGTGGGGGAGCAGTTCTTC.

This clone was observed a single time. The V and J genes are TRBV15 and TRBJ2-7; 7 bases agree with TRBD1. Per germline, CDR1 LNHNV and CDR2 YYDKDF (reference sequence). V shed 7 bases and J 2 bases; nucleotides not matched to a gene: 8. CDR3 length: 14 residues. The CDR3 nucleotides read TGTGCCACCAAGGGGGCAGGGGGTGCCTACGAGCAGTACTTC. This encodes CATKGAGGAYEQYF.

This clone showed up many times. The chain is built from TRBV4-1 and TRBJ2-7, with a weak D call TRBD2 (5 bases). The V gene's germline CDR1 is MGHRA and CDR2 YSYEKL. The germline V and J ends were trimmed by 3 bases and 0 bases, with 12 bases remaining between them. There are 15 residues in the CDR3. CDR3 sequence reads: CASSQAEDSSYEQYF. The CDR3 DNA follows: TGCGCCAGCAGCCAGGCCGAGGACTCCTCCTACGAGCAGTACTTC.

CDR3: CASSPVVGITGQVGVETQYF. The CDR3 DNA is TGCGCCAGCAGCCCCGTTGTTGGCATCACTGGCCAGGTGGGGGTAGAGACCCAGTACTTC. The chain carries TRBV5-1 and TRBJ2-5; D is possibly TRBD1 or TRBD2 (5 bases each). The CDR3 is made up of 20 amino acids. The germline gives CDR1 SGHRS, CDR2 YFSETQ. V was cut by 4 bases and J by 4 bases, with 32 bases left in between.

Regarding this clone: This specimen includes other DNA sequences encoding the same CDR3. V usage is TRBV6-5 and J usage is TRBJ2-7; possibly TRBD2 for D (5 bases). Germline V gives CDR1 MNHEY, CDR2 SVGAGI. V dropped 6 bases and J dropped 0 bases, with 9 bases sitting between them. This CDR3 is built from 13 residues. CDR3 protein: CASSRTSSYEQYF. CDR3 sequence (DNA): TGTGCCAGCAGCCGGACTTCCTCCTACGAGCAGTACTTC.

The rearrangement uses TRBV10-2 and TRBJ2-7; 10 bases align to TRBD2. Germline V gene data show CDR1 as WSHSY and CDR2 as SAAADI. The trim removed 6 bases at V and 4 bases at J, leaving 9 bases unmatched. CDR3 size: 15 residues. CDR3 coding DNA: TGCGCCAGCAGGGAAACTAGCGGGATAAATTACGAGCAGTACTTC. Protein: CASRETSGINYEQYF.

The chain couples TRBV28 to TRBJ1-1, with TRBD1 matching 10 bases. CDR3 length: 15 amino acids. With 6 bases clipped from V and 5 bases from J, the junction kept 9 bases outside the gene matches. Germline V gene data show CDR1 as MDHEN and CDR2 as SYDVKM. The CDR3 DNA sequence: TGTGCCAGCAGCCGACGACAGGGGGCGGGAACTGAAGCTTTCTTT. Translated, it gives CASSRRQGAGTEAFF.